This passage covers 19 T cell receptor beta chains from one sample sequenced in a study of monozygotic twins with inflammatory bowel disease. TCRdb reprocessed the 5' RACE reads and reports one entry per CDR3 protein, with no DNA. The sample holds roughly 170,000 distinct CDR3 sequences. The sample taken for sequencing was blood. Receptor source: a human donor with ulcerative colitis or Crohn's disease, or a healthy co-twin of an affected twin (not recorded which).

This chain connects TRBV27 to TRBJ2-3; TCRdb proposes TRBD1, but this gene call is untestable without DNA. Germline V lookup: CDR1 MNHEY, CDR2 SMNVEV (reference sequence). CDR3 length equals 15 residues. The CDR3 sequence is CASTPTGTSTDTQYF.

This rearrangement joins TRBV27 to TRBJ2-7; TCRdb's assignment of TRBD1 cannot be checked, as there is no DNA. CDR1 is MNHEY and CDR2 is SMNVEV in the germline V gene (reference sequence). The CDR3 has 15 amino acids. The CDR3 spells CASSFGGSGSYEQYF.

This rearrangement joins TRBV5-3 to TRBJ2-1; TCRdb's D gene call, TRBD1, goes unchecked for lack of DNA. TRBV5-3 is an ORF; its function is uncertain. This CDR3 is 16 amino acids long. CDR3 region: CARSLWGIFSYNEQFF.

The chain joins TRBV4-1 to TRBJ2-1; TCRdb lists TRBD2, though no DNA is available to test this call. CDR3 length: 17 amino acids. The V gene's germline CDR1 is MGHRA and CDR2 YSYEKL. The CDR3 spells CASSQAPGREAGDEQFF.

V and J are TRBV10-3 and TRBJ1-2; TCRdb picks TRBD1, but there is no DNA to check that call. Germline V lookup: CDR1 ENHRY, CDR2 SYGVKD. The CDR3 extends over 14 amino acids. The CDR3 is CAISATGGNYGYTF.

The chain uses TRBV30 and TRBJ1-6; TCRdb indicates TRBD1, and absent DNA this call remains unverified. This CDR3 is 14 amino acids long. Germline V gene data show CDR1 as GTSNPN and CDR2 as SVGIG (reference sequence). The CDR3 reads CAWSVRQGSSPLHF.

The chain combines TRBV18 with TRBJ2-7; the TCRdb call, TRBD1, lacks DNA for checking. Germline CDR1 and CDR2: KGHSH and LQKENI. The CDR3 has 15 amino acids. CDR3 sequence: CASSPPGTGAYEQYF.

This chain connects TRBV5-1 to TRBJ2-7. The CDR3 runs 12 residues. The germline V gene encodes CDR1 SGHRS and CDR2 YFSETQ. CDR3: CASSWARGEQYF.

This chain connects TRBV7-2 to TRBJ1-1; without DNA, the TCRdb call of TRBD1 cannot be checked. The CDR3 sequence is 16 residues long. CDR1 is SGHTA and CDR2 is FQGNSA in the germline V gene. The CDR3: CASSLGQGLGDTEAFF.

This rearrangement joins TRBV7-3 to TRBJ2-3. CDR1 is SGHTA, CDR2 FQGTGA, per germline. This CDR3 is built from 15 residues. CDR3 sequence reads: CASSQLAASTDTQYF. Based on the CDR3 plus reference TRBV7-3 and TRBJ2-3, the full variable domain is GAGVSQTPSNKVTEKGKYVELRCDPISGHTALYWYRQSLGQGPEFLIYFQGTGAADDSGLPNDRFFAVRPEGSVSTLKIQRTERGDSAVYLCASSQLAASTDTQYFGPGTRLTVL.

The chain recombines TRBV20-1 with TRBJ1-5; the TRBD1 assignment by TCRdb is unverifiable without DNA. The CDR3 sequence is 13 residues long. Germline V lookup: CDR1 DFQATT, CDR2 SNEGSKA (reference sequence). CDR3 residues: CSAAQGQNQPQHF.

The gene calls are TRBV28 and TRBJ1-1; the TRBD1 assignment by TCRdb is unverifiable without DNA. Germline lookup yields CDR1 MDHEN and CDR2 SYDVKM. The CDR3 spans 14 residues. CDR3 residues: CASTEGGESTEAFF. The entire variable domain, with the rest obtained from reference TRBV28 and TRBJ1-1, is as follows: DVKVTQSSRYLVKRTGEKVFLECVQDMDHENMFWYRQDPGLGLRLIYFSYDVKMKEKGDIPEGYSVSREKKERFSLILESASTNQTSMYLCASTEGGESTEAFFGQGTRLTVV.

CDR3 amino acids: CASSSSRYPEGNQPQHF. V usage is TRBV7-4 and J usage is TRBJ1-5; there is no DNA to check the TCRdb D call of TRBD1. This CDR3 contains 17 residues. Germline V gene sequence: CDR1 SGHVT, CDR2 SQSDAQ.

The gene calls are TRBV4-3 and TRBJ2-7; TCRdb proposes TRBD1, but this gene call is untestable without DNA. Germline CDR1 is LGHNA and CDR2 is YSLEER. This CDR3 spans 14 amino acids. The CDR3 reads CASSPRTGGDEQYF.

The chain employs TRBV2 and TRBJ2-1; TCRdb selects TRBD1, and the lack of DNA leaves this call unchecked. This CDR3 is built from 12 residues. CDR1 is SNHLY and CDR2 is FYNNEI in the germline V gene. CDR3 sequence: CASRMMTNGAFF.

The V and J genes are TRBV7-2 and TRBJ1-5. The germline gives CDR1 SGHTA, CDR2 FQGNSA. This CDR3 contains 14 residues. The CDR3 is CASSSNRGAEPQHF.

V usage is TRBV28 and J usage is TRBJ2-2; the TRBD2 assignment by TCRdb is unverifiable without DNA. The germline V gene encodes CDR1 MDHEN and CDR2 SYDVKM. The CDR3 loop spans 17 amino acids. CDR3 in amino acids: CASSPTSGRQNTGELFF. Full variable domain (remainder filled in from reference TRBV28 and TRBJ2-2): DVKVTQSSRYLVKRTGEKVFLECVQDMDHENMFWYRQDPGLGLRLIYFSYDVKMKEKGDIPEGYSVSREKKERFSLILESASTNQTSMYLCASSPTSGRQNTGELFFGEGSRLTVL.

This chain connects TRBV7-2 to TRBJ1-3; TCRdb's D gene call, TRBD1, goes unchecked for lack of DNA. The CDR3 contains 17 residues. CDR1 and CDR2 from the germline V gene are SGHTA and FQGNSA. CDR3 residues: CASSLAVTGDSGNTIYF.

The chain is built from TRBV29-1 and TRBJ2-3; the TCRdb D gene call, TRBD2, has no DNA to confirm it. Germline CDR1 SQVTM, CDR2 ANQGSEA. The CDR3 runs to 16 residues. The CDR3: CSVEDRTSRSADTQYF.